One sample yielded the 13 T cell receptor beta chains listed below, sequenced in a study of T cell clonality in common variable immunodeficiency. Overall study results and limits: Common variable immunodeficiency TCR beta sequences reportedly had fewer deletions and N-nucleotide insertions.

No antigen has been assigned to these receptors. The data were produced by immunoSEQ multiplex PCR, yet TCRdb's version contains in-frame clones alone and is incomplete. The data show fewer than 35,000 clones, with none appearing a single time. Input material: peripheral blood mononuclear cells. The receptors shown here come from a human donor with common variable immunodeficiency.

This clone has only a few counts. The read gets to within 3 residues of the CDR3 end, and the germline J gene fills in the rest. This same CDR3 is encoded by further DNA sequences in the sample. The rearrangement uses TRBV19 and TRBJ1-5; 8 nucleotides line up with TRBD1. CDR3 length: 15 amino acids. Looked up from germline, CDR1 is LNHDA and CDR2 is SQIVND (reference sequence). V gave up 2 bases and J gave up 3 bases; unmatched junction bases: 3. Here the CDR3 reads CASSITGGSNQPQHF. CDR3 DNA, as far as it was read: TGTGCCAGTAGTATAACAGGGGGTTCCAATCAGCCC.

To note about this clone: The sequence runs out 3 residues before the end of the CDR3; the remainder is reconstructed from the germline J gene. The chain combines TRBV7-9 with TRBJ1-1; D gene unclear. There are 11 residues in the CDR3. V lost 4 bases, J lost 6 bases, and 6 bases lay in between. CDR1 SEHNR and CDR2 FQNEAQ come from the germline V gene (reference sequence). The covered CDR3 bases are TGTGCCAGCAGCTCCCCTTCTGAA. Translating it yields CASSSPSE. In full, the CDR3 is CASSSPSEAFF.

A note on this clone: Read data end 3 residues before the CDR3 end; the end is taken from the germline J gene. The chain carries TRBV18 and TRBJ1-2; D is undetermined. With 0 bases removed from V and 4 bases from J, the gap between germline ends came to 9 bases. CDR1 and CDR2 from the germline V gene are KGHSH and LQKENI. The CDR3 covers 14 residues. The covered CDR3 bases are TGTGCCAGCTCACCACCGATCTATATCTATGGC. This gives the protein CASSPPIYIYG. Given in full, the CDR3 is CASSPPIYIYGYTF.

CDR3: CASQKGREQETQYF. The covered CDR3 bases are TGTGCCAGCCAGAAGGGCAGGGAACAAGAGACC. The chain recombines TRBV11-3 with TRBJ2-5; TRBD1 might be the D (5 bases). The read is 3 residues too short to cover the CDR3 end, so that end is filled in from the germline J gene. The CDR3 consists of 14 residues. Trimming pared 8 bases from V and 2 bases from J, leaving 15 bases between. CDR1 is SGHNT, CDR2 YENEEA, per germline.

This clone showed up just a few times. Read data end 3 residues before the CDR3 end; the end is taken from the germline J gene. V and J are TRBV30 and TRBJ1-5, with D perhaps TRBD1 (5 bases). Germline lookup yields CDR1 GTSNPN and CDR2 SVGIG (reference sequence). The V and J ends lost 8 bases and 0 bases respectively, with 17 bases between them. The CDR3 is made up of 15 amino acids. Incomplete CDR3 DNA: TGTGCCATAGAAACCGGGGGGGTTAGCAATCAGCCC. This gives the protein CAIETGGVSNQP. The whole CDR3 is CAIETGGVSNQPQHF.

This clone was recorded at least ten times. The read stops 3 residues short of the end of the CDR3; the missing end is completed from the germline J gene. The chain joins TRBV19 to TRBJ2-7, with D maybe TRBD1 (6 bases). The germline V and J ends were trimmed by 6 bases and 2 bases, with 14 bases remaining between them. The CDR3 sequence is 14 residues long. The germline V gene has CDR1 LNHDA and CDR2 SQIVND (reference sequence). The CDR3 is CASSNTGLAYEQYF. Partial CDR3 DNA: TGTGCCAGTAGCAATACAGGGCTAGCCTACGAG.

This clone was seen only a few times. CDR3 amino acids: CASSAQQVLSGNTIYF. CDR3 bases read: TGTGCCAGTAGTGCACAACAGGTGCTCTCTGGAAACACC. The chain has TRBV19 and TRBJ1-3; a weak D match, TRBD1 (5 bases). The DNA ends 3 residues before the CDR3 does, and the rest of the CDR3 is filled in from the germline J gene. The V gene's germline CDR1 is LNHDA and CDR2 SQIVND (reference sequence). The CDR3 spans 16 residues. Trimming left V 5 bases short and J 0 bases short, with 14 bases between.

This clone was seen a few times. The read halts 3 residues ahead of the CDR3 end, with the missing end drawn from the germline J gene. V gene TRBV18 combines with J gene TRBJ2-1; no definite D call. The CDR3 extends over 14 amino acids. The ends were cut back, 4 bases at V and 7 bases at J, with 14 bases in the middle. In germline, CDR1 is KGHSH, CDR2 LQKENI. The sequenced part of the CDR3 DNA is TGTGCCAGCTCACAGCTGGGCCCGCAAAATGAG. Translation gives CASSQLGPQNE. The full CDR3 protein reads CASSQLGPQNEQFF.

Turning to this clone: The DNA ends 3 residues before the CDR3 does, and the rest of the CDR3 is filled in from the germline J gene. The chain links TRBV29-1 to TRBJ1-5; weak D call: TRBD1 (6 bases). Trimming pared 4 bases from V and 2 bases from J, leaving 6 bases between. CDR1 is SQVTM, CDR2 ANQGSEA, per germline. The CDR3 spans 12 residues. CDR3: CSVGQGNQPQHF. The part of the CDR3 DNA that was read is TGCAGCGTTGGACAGGGCAATCAGCCC.

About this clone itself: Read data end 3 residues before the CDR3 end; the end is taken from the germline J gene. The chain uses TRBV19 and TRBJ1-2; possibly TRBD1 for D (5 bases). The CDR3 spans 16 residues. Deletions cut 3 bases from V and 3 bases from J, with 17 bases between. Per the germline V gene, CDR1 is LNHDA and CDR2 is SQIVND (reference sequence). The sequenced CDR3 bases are TGTGCCAGTAGTATTGATATTTCGGCACAGGACTATGGC. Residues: CASSIDISAQDYG. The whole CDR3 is CASSIDISAQDYGYTF.

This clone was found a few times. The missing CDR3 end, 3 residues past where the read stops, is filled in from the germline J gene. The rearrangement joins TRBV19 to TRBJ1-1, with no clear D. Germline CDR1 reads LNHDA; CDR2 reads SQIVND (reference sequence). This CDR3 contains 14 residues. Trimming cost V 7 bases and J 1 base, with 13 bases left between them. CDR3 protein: CASTLRAGNTEAFF. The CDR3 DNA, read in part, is TGTGCCAGTACGCTGCGAGCAGGGAACACTGAA.

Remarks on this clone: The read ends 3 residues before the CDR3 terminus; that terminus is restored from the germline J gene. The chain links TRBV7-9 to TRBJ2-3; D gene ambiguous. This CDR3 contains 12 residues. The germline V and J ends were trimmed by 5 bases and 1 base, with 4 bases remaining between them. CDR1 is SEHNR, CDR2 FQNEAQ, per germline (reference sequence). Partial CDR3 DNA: TGTGCCAGCAGCCGGGGCACAGATACG. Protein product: CASSRGTDT. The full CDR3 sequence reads CASSRGTDTQYF. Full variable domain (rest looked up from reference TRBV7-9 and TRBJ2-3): DTGVSQNPRHKITKRGQNVTFRCDPISEHNRLYWYRQTLGQGPEFLTYFQNEAQLEKSRLLSDRFSAERPKGSFSTLEIQRTEQGDSAMYLCASSRGTDTQYFGPGTRLTVL.

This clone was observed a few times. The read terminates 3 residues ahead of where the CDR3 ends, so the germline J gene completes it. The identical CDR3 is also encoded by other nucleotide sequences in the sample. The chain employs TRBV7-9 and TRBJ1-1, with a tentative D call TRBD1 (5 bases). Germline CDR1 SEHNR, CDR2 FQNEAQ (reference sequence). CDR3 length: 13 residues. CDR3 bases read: TGTGCCAGCAGCTCGAGTGGGACTCTTGTA. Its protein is CASSSSGTLV. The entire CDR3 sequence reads CASSSSGTLVAFF.